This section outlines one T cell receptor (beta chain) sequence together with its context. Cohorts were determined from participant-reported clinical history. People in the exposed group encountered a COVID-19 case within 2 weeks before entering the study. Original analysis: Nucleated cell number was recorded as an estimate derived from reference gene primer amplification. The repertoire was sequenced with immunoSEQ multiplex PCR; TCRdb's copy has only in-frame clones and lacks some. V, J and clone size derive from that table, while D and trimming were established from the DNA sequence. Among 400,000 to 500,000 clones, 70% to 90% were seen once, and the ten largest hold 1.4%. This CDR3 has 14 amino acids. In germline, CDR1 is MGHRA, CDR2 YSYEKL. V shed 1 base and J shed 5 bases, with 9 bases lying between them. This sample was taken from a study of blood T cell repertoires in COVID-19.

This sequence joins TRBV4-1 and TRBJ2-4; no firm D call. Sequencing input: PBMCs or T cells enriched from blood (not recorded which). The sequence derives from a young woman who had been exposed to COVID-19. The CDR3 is CASSQGLEENIQYF. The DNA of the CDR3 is TGCGCCAGCAGCCAAGGGCTCGAGGAAAACATTCAGTACTTC.